Listed here is a single TCR beta chain. This sample stems from a study of blood T cell repertoires in COVID-19. Study summary: T cells, B-cell-depleted T cells, or PBMCs supplied cDNA or gDNA.

The method was immunoSEQ multiplex PCR; TCRdb's version includes in-frame clones alone and lacks a portion of them. The sample shows under 350,000 clones, around 90% of them seen only once. Germline CDR1 and CDR2: GTSNPN and SVGIG (reference sequence). The CDR3 length is 14 residues. V lost 4 bases and J lost 6; bases outside the gene matches: 4. The sequence was collected from a man aged 45-65 years with acute or convalescent COVID-19. Sequencing used peripheral blood. The gene calls are TRBV30 and TRBJ2-1; 12 nucleotides agree with TRBD2. The CDR3 DNA sequence: TGTGCCTGGACTAGCGGGGGGGCGGGCAATGAGCAGTTCTTC. It codes for CAWTSGGAGNEQFF. Using reference TRBV30 and TRBJ2-1 for the parts outside the CDR3, the full variable domain is SQTIHQWPATLVQPVGSPLSLECTVEGTSNPNLYWYRQAAGRGLQLLFYSVGIGQISSEVPQNLSASRPQDRQFILSSKKLLLSDSGFYLCAWTSGGAGNEQFFGPGTRLTVL.